This T cell receptor beta chain was profiled in a study of blood T cell repertoires in COVID-19. TCRdb's table, derived via immunoSEQ multiplex PCR, lists solely in-frame clones and lacks some. The sample gives about 120,000 clones, about nine tenths of which show up once; roughly 1.9% is in the top ten. The V segment lost 8 bases and the J segment 4 bases; nucleotides outside the gene matches: 8. Germline lookup yields CDR1 MNHNY and CDR2 SVGAGI (reference sequence). This CDR3 spans 14 amino acids. This sequence joins TRBV6-6 and TRBJ2-1; 7 nucleotides match TRBD2. The sequencing sample was made of peripheral blood. The sequence came from a human donor with active COVID-19. The donor label of this sample is uncertain. This CDR3 reads CASQRTSGYNEQFF. The DNA of the CDR3 is TGTGCCAGCCAACGGACTAGTGGTTACAATGAGCAGTTCTTC.